A selection of T cell receptor beta chains follows, all from one sample in a study of response to subunit inactivated influenza vaccine. TCRdb fed the RT-PCR reads into MiXCR, producing one record per CDR3 protein. The sample has roughly 290,000 distinct CDR3 sequences; around a fifth are singletons. The source material was PBMCs from blood, sampled 21 months after vaccination. The source of these receptors is a man between 50 and 70 years old who received an inactivated influenza vaccine. CDR3s leave out the opening cysteine and the closing phenylalanine or tryptophan. The order of the fields is V gene, clone size, CDR3 protein. Size is stated for part of the rows, as once, few or many counts, or as a class when the clone is expanded.

V gene: TRBV10-3
clone size: -
CDR3 protein: AISGRDNTYEQY

V gene: TRBV5-1
clone size: few
CDR3 protein: ASSEGQGGEKLF

V gene: TRBV7-8
clone size: few
CDR3 protein: ASSSLGLVRPQETQY

V gene: TRBV12-3/TRBV12-4
clone size: -
CDR3 protein: ASSGLAGGPKETQY

V gene: TRBV11-1
clone size: -
CDR3 protein: ASSLLRAFGLASAETQY

V gene: TRBV28
clone size: many
CDR3 protein: ASSLGDHSGETQY

V gene: TRBV5-1
clone size: few
CDR3 protein: ASSLEGQGPDTQY

V gene: TRBV7-2
clone size: -
CDR3 protein: ASSFSAWVGTDTQY

V gene: TRBV20-1
clone size: -
CDR3 protein: SASGGSSYNSPLH

V gene: TRBV4-1
clone size: -
CDR3 protein: ASSQTPGLPRPDEQY

V gene: TRBV20-1
clone size: few
CDR3 protein: SARWGSNTEAF

V gene: TRBV4-3
clone size: many
CDR3 protein: ASSQVTGTEAF

V gene: TRBV11-2
clone size: -
CDR3 protein: ASSLRVSTAGTGELF

V gene: TRBV6-2/TRBV6-3
clone size: -
CDR3 protein: ASRHGRTSGADTQY

V gene: TRBV6-2/TRBV6-3
clone size: few
CDR3 protein: ASGLINYNEQF

V gene: TRBV5-5
clone size: -
CDR3 protein: ASSSGASGNTIY

V gene: TRBV15
clone size: -
CDR3 protein: ATSKTGMGNEQF

V gene: TRBV29-1
clone size: many
CDR3 protein: SAKIGAEPGEKLF

V gene: TRBV20-1
clone size: many
CDR3 protein: SAHAGTYYGYT

V gene: TRBV27
clone size: few
CDR3 protein: ASSPGTSGGQLTGELF

V gene: TRBV20-1
clone size: -
CDR3 protein: SASLGLGQPQH

V gene: TRBV19
clone size: -
CDR3 protein: ASTRTGAEAF

V gene: TRBV6-1
clone size: -
CDR3 protein: ASSLFTGDRQPQH

V gene: TRBV20-1
clone size: -
CDR3 protein: SARGPYGSTDTQY

V gene: TRBV5-1
clone size: -
CDR3 protein: ASSLWAEKDTQY

V gene: TRBV20-1
clone size: -
CDR3 protein: SAPSRQGSYGYT

V gene: TRBV10-3
clone size: -
CDR3 protein: AISEPGGANTEAF

V gene: TRBV5-1
clone size: -
CDR3 protein: ASSRGQTDTQY

V gene: TRBV6-2/TRBV6-3
clone size: few
CDR3 protein: ASRPGWGTEAF

V gene: TRBV7-9
clone size: many
CDR3 protein: ASSGGFSGRGQRKAF

V gene: TRBV3-1
clone size: -
CDR3 protein: ASSHLRTAGPMRETQY

V gene: TRBV7-6
clone size: few
CDR3 protein: ASSPRTGFHYEQY

V gene: TRBV18
clone size: -
CDR3 protein: ASSPRAAQQF

V gene: TRBV5-1
clone size: few
CDR3 protein: ASSLSLGGETQY

V gene: TRBV12-3/TRBV12-4
clone size: many
CDR3 protein: ASSFGRTPRGHEKLF

V gene: TRBV3-1
clone size: few
CDR3 protein: ASSSFDEKLF

V gene: TRBV6-5
clone size: -
CDR3 protein: ASSYGGLMNTEAF

V gene: TRBV28
clone size: few
CDR3 protein: ASTGLQGTEAF

V gene: TRBV15
clone size: many
CDR3 protein: ATSITAPGQGLYGYT

V gene: TRBV5-6
clone size: few
CDR3 protein: ASSLGGRASFEAF

V gene: TRBV4-2
clone size: -
CDR3 protein: ASSQAIGNSYNEQF

V gene: TRBV4-3
clone size: few
CDR3 protein: ASSQDQTGGSTDTQY

V gene: TRBV20-1
clone size: -
CDR3 protein: SARGGTSGQTEQY